This TCR beta chain was recorded in a study of T cell clonality in common variable immunodeficiency. General study findings and limits: CVID subjects shared fewer TCRbeta clones than healthy controls did. CVID patient heterogeneity limited repertoire-clinical complication correlations.

This CDR3 has 13 residues. V was shortened by 1 base and J by 6 bases, with 8 bases between the two germline ends. This clone was seen ten or more times. The antigen is unknown. The CDR3 extends 3 residues past the end of the read, so its final part is completed from the germline J gene. Each donor provided roughly 5 to 8 ml of heparinized whole blood. Using immunoSEQ multiplex PCR, the repertoire was profiled, and TCRdb retains in-frame clones only, with some absent. This sample has some 60,000 clones, each found more than once. The chain combines TRBV12-3 or TRBV12-4 with TRBJ2-3; D is unresolved. Sequenced: peripheral blood mononuclear cells. The TCR originated in a person aged 18 to 70 in good health. The DNA read from the CDR3 is TGTGCCAGCAGTTTAGTCCTCTCCGATACG. This translates into CASSLVLSDT. The whole CDR3 reads CASSLVLSDTQYF.